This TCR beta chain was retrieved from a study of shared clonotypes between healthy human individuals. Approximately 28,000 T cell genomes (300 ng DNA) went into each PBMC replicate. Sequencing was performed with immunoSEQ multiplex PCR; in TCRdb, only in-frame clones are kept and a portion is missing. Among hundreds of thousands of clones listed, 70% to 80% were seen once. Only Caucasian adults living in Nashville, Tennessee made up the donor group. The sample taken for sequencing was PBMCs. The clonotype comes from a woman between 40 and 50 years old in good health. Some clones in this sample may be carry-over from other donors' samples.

DNA of the CDR3: TGCAGCGTTGAGGTGAGGGCCAGCACAGATACGCAGTATTTT. Translated, it gives CSVEVRASTDTQYF. The chain employs TRBV29-1 and TRBJ2-3, with a tentative D call TRBD2 (5 bases). The CDR3 runs 14 residues. Per germline, CDR1 SQVTM and CDR2 ANQGSEA. The germline V and J ends were trimmed by 3 bases and 0 bases, with 10 bases remaining between them.